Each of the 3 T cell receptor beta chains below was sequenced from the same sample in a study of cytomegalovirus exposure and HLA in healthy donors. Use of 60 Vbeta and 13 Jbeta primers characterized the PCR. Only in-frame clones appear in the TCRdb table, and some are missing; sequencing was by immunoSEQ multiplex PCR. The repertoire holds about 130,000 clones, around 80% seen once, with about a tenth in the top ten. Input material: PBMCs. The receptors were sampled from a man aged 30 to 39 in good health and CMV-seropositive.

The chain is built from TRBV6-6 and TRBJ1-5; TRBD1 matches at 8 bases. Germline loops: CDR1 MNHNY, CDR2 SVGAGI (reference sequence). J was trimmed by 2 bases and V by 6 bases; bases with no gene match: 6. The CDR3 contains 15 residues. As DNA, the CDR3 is TGTGCCAGCAGCCCCGTACAGGGGGGCAATCAGCCCCAGCATTTT. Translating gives CASSPVQGGNQPQHF.

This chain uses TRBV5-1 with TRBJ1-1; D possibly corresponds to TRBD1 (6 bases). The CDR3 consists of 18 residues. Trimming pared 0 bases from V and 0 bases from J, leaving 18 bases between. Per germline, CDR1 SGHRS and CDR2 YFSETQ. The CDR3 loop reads CASSLDREFPALNTEAFF. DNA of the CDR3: TGCGCCAGCAGCTTGGACAGGGAATTCCCGGCCTTGAACACTGAAGCTTTCTTT.

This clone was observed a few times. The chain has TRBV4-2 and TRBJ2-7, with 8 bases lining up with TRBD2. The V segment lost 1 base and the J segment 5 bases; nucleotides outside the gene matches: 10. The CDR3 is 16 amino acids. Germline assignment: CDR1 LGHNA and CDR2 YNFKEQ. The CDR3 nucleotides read TGTGCCAGCAGCCAAGCTTCCTACGGGGGGGGCGACGAGCAGTACTTC. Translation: CASSQASYGGGDEQYF.